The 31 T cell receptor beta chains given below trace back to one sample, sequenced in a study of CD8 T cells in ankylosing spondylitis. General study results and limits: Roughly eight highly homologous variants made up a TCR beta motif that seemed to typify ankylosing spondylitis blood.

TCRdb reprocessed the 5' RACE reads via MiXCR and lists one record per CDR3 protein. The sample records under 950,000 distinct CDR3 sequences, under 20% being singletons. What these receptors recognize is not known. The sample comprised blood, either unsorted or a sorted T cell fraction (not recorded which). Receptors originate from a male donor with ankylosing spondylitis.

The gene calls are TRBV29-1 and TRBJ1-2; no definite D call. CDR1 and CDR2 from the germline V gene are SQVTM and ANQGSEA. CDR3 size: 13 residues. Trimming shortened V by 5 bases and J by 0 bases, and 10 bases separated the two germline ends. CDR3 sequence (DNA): TGCAGCGTTATTAACGGAGCTAACTATGGCTACACCTTC. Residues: CSVINGANYGYTF.

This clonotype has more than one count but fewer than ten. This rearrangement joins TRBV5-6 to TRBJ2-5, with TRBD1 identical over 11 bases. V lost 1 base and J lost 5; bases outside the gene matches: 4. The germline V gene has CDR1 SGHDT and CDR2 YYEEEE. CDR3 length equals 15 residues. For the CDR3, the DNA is TGTGCCAGCAGCTTGAGGGACAGGGGGGTCGAGACCCAGTACTTC. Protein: CASSLRDRGVETQYF. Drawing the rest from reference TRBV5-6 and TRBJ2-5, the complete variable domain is DAGVTQSPTHLIKTRGQQVTLRCSPKSGHDTVSWYQQALGQGPQFIFQYYEEEERQRGNFPDRFSGHQFPNYSSELNVNALLLGDSALYLCASSLRDRGVETQYFGPGTRLLVL.

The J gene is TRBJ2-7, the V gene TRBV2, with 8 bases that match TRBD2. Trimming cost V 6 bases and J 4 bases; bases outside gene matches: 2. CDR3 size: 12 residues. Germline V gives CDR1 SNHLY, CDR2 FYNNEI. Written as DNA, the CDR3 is TGTGCCAGCAGGATAGCGGGGTACGAGCAGTACTTC. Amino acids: CASRIAGYEQYF.

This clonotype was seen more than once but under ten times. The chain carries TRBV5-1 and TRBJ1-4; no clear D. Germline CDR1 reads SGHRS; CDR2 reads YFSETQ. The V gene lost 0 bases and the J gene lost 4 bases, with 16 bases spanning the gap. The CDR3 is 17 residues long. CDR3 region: CASSLGVTWENNEKLFF. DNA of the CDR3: TGCGCCAGCAGCTTGGGGGTGACCTGGGAAAATAATGAAAAACTGTTTTTT.

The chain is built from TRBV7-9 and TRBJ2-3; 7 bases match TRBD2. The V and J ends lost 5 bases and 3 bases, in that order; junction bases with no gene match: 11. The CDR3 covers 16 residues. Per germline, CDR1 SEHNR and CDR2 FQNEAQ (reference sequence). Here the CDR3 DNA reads TGTGCCAGCAGCCACTCCGTCGGGGGGATGACAGATACGCAGTATTTT. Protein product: CASSHSVGGMTDTQYF.

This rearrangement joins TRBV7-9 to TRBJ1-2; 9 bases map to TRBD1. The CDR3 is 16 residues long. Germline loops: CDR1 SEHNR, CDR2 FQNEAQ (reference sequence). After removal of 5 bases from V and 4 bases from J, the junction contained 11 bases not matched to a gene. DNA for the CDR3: TGTGCCAGCAGCACCCAACAGGGGGCGCCTGGCTATGGCTACACCTTC. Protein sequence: CASSTQQGAPGYGYTF.

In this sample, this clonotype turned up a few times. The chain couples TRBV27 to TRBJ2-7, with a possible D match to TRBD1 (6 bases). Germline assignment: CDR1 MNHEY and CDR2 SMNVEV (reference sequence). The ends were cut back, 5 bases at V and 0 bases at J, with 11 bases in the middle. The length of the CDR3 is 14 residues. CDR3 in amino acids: CASSDRDNSYEQYF. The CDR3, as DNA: TGTGCCAGCAGTGACCGGGACAACTCCTACGAGCAGTACTTC.

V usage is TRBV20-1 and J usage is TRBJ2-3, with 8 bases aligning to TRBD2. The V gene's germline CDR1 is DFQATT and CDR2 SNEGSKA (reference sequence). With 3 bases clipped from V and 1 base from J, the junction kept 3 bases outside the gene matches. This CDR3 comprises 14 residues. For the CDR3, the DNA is TGCAGTGCTAGGGGTAGCGGGGGCACAGATACGCAGTATTTT. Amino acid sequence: CSARGSGGTDTQYF.

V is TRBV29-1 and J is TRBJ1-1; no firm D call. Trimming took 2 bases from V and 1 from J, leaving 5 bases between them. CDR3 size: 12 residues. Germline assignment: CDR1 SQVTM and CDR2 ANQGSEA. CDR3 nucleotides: TGCAGCGTTGAAACAAAGAACACTGAAGCTTTCTTT. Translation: CSVETKNTEAFF.

CDR3 in amino acids: CSVEEGLAVNNEQFF. The DNA of the CDR3 is TGCAGCGTTGAAGAAGGACTAGCGGTGAACAATGAGCAGTTCTTC. The chain links TRBV29-1 to TRBJ2-1; 10 bases are shared with TRBD2. This CDR3 has 15 residues. From germline, CDR1 is SQVTM and CDR2 ANQGSEA. The V and J ends lost 0 bases and 5 bases, in that order; junction bases with no gene match: 4.

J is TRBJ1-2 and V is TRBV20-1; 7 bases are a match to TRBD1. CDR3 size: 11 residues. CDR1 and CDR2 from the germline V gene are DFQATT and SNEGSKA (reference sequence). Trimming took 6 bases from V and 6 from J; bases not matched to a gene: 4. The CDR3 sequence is CSAPDRHGYTF. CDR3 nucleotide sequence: TGCAGTGCACCGGACAGGCATGGCTACACCTTC.

The CDR3 reads CASSPGIGSYNEQFF. The CDR3 nucleotides are TGTGCCAGCTCACCGGGGATAGGCTCCTACAATGAGCAGTTCTTC. The chain has TRBV18 and TRBJ2-1; D unresolved. CDR1 and CDR2 from the germline V gene are KGHSH and LQKENI. There are 15 residues in the CDR3. V dropped 3 bases and J dropped 0 bases, with 9 bases sitting between them. Together with reference TRBV18 and TRBJ2-1, the CDR3 gives the full variable domain: NAGVMQNPRHLVRRRGQEARLRCSPMKGHSHVYWYRQLPEEGLKFMVYLQKENIIDESGMPKERFSAEFPKEGPSILRIQQVVRGDSAAYFCASSPGIGSYNEQFFGPGTRLTVL.

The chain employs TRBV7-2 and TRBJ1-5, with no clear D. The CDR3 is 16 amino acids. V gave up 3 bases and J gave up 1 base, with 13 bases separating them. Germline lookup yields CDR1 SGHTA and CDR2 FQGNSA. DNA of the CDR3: TGTGCCAGCAGCTTTGTAGGTGGAAGCAGCAATCAGCCCCAGCATTTT. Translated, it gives CASSFVGGSSNQPQHF. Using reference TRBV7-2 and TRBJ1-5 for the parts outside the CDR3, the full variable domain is GAGVSQSPSNKVTEKGKDVELRCDPISGHTALYWYRQSLGQGLEFLIYFQGNSAPDKSGLPSDRFSAERTGGSVSTLTIQRTQQEDSAVYLCASSFVGGSSNQPQHFGDGTRLSIL.

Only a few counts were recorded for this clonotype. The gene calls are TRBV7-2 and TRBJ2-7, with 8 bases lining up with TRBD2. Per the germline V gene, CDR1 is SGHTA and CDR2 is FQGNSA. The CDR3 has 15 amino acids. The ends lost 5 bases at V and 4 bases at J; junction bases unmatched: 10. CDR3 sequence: CASSPAGGGDYEQYF. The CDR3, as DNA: TGTGCCAGCAGCCCCGCGGGGGGAGGGGATTACGAGCAGTACTTC.

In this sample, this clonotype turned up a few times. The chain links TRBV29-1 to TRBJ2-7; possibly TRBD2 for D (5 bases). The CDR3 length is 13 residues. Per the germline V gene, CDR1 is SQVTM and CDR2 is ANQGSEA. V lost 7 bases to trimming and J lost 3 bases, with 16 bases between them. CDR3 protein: CSARGERHYEQYF. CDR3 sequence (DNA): TGCAGCGCGCGTGGGGAGCGGCACTACGAGCAGTACTTC.

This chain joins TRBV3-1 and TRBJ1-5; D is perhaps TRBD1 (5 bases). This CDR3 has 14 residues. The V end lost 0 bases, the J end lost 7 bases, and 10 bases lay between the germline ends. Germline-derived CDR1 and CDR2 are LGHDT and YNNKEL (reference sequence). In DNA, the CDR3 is TGTGCCAGCAGCCAAGATGGGGGGGACCAGCCCCAGCATTTT. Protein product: CASSQDGGDQPQHF.

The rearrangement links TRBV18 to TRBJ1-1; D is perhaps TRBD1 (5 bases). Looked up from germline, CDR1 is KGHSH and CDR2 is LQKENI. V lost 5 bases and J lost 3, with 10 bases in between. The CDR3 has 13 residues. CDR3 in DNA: TGTGCCAGCTCAGCCTCCAGGGACACTGAAGCTTTCTTT. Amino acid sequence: CASSASRDTEAFF.

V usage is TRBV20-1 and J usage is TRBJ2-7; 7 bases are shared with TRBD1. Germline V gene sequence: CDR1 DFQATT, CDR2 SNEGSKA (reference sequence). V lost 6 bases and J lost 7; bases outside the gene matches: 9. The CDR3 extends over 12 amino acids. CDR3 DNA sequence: TGCAGTGCCCCAGGGGGTCGTTATGAGCAGTACTTC. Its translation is CSAPGGRYEQYF.

The CDR3 DNA follows: TGTGCCAGCAGCTTAGCGGCAGGACCTGGGAATTCACCCCTCCACTTT. Amino acids: CASSLAAGPGNSPLHF. The chain is built from TRBV7-9 and TRBJ1-6; D is ambiguous. CDR3 length: 16 amino acids. Trimming removed 0 bases from V and 7 bases from J, with 13 bases in between. The V gene's germline CDR1 is SEHNR and CDR2 FQNEAQ (reference sequence). The full variable domain, completed using reference TRBV7-9 and TRBJ1-6, is DTGVSQNPRHKITKRGQNVTFRCDPISEHNRLYWYRQTLGQGPEFLTYFQNEAQLEKSRLLSDRFSAERPKGSFSTLEIQRTEQGDSAMYLCASSLAAGPGNSPLHFGNGTRLTVT.

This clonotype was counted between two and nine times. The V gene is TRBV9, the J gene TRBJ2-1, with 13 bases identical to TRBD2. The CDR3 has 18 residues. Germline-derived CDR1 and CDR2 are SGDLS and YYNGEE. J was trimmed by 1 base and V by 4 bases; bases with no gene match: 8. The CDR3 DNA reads TGTGCCAGCAGCACACTAGCGGGAGGGCCCTTGTCCTACAATGAGCAGTTCTTC. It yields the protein CASSTLAGGPLSYNEQFF.

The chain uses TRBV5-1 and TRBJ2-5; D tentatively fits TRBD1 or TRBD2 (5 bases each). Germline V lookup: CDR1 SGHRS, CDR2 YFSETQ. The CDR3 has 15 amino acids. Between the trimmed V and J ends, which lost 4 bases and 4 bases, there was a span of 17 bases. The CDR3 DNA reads TGCGCCAGCAGCACCCATGGCCGGGGCGGAGAGACCCAGTACTTC. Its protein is CASSTHGRGGETQYF.

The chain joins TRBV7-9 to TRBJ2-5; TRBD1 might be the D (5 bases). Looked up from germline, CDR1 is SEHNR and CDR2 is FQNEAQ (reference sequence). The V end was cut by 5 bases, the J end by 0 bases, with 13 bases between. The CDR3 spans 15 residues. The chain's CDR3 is CASSNRQPDQETQYF. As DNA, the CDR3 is TGTGCCAGCAGCAACCGACAGCCAGACCAAGAGACCCAGTACTTC.

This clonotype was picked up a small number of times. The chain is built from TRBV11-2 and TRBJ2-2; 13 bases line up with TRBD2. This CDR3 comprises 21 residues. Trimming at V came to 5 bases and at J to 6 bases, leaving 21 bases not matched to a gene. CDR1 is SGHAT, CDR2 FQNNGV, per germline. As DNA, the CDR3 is TGTGCCAGCAGCCTTCGACAACTCCAGGGACTAGCGGGAAGGGGTCCCGGGGAGCTGTTTTTT. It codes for CASSLRQLQGLAGRGPGELFF.

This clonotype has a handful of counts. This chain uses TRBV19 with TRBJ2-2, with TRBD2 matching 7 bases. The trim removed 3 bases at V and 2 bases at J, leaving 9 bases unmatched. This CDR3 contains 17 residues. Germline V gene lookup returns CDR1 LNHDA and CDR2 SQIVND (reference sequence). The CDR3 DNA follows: TGTGCCAGTAGTATTGGTTGGGGGAGGGCCAACACCGGGGAGCTGTTTTTT. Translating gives CASSIGWGRANTGELFF.

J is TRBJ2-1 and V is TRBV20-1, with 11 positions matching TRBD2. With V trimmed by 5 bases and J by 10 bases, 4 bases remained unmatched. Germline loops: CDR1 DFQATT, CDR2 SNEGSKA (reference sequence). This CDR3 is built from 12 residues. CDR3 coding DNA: TGCAGTGCTTTAGCGGGAGGGCTCGAGCAGTTCTTC. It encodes CSALAGGLEQFF.

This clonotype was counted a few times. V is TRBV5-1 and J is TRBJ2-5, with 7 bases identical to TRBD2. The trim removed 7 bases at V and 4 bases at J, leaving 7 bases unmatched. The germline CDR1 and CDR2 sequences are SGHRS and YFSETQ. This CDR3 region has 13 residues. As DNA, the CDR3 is TGCGCCAGCTCGGAACCGGGGGGAGAGACCCAGTACTTC. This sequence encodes CASSEPGGETQYF.

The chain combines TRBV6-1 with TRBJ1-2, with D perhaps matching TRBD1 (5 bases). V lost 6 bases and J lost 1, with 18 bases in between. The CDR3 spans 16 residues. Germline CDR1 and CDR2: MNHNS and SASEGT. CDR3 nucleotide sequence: TGTGCCAGCAGCCCCGACCCAGGGTGGGGTAACTATGGCTACACCTTC. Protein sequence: CASSPDPGWGNYGYTF.

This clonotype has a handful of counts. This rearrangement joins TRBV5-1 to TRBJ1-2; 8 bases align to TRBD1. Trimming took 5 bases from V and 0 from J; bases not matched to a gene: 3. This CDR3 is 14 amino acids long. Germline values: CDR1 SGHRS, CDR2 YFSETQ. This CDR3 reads CASRTGEANYGYTF. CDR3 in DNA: TGCGCCAGCAGGACAGGGGAGGCTAACTATGGCTACACCTTC.

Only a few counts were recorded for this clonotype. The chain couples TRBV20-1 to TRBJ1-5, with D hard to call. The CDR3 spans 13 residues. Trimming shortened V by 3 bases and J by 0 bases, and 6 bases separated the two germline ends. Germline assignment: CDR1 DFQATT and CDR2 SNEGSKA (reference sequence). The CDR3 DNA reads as TGCAGTGCTAGGGGCAGTAGCAATCAGCCCCAGCATTTT. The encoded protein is CSARGSSNQPQHF.

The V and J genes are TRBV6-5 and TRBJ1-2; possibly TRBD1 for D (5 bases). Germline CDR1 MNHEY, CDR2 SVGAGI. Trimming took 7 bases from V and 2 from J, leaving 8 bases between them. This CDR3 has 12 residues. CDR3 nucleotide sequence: TGTGCCAGCAAATGGGGGAACTATGGCTACACCTTC. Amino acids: CASKWGNYGYTF.

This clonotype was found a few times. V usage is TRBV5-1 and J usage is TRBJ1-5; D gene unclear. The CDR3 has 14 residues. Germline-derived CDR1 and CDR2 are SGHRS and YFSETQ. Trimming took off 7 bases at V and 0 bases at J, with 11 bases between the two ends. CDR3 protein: CASRWRHSNQPQHF. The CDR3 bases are TGCGCCAGCCGGTGGAGGCATAGCAATCAGCCCCAGCATTTT.